These 13 T cell receptor beta chains were all obtained from the same sample, sequenced in a study of regulatory T cells in long-lasting Graves disease (dated by TCRdb to the early 2020s). The method behind the library was multiplex PCR. Sequencing used an Illumina HiSeq 4000. CDR3 regions were amplified by Arm-PCR with iRepertoire HTBI primers to construct TCR beta libraries. TCRdb reran the public reads through fastp at Q25 and MiXCR, keeping productive beta chains. Rows are unified per CDR3 protein, each entry keeping the most common DNA and genes. The sample data list hundreds of thousands of distinct CDR3 sequences, and more than 15% of these were observed just once. The ten most abundant clones make up around 25% of the sample. The time point label, as the study defines it: newly diagnosed GD, antithyroid drugs for less than 3 months. For both TCR sequencing and RNA sequencing, RNA was extracted from PBMCs using TRIzol.

This same sample was also part of a study on T cells in Graves' hyperthyroidism and ophthalmopathy.

Sample: peripheral blood mononuclear cells (PBMCs), taken at new diagnosis, from a patient treated with antithyroid drugs. These receptors all stem from a woman aged 35-60 years with Graves disease. Donor details come from another sample of the same person, matched by shared clones.

At least ten counts were recorded for this clonotype. This sequence joins TRBV27 and TRBJ1-1; 7 bases line up with TRBD1. Germline V gene lookup returns CDR1 MNHEY and CDR2 SMNVEV (reference sequence). The V segment lost 0 bases and the J segment 4 bases; nucleotides outside the gene matches: 8. This CDR3 spans 16 amino acids. CDR3 loop: CASSLSRQGWGTEAFF. DNA for the CDR3: TGTGCCAGCAGTTTATCCCGACAGGGCTGGGGCACTGAAGCTTTCTTT.

This clonotype was seen only a few times. The chain recombines TRBV4-2 with TRBJ1-2, with D tentatively TRBD1 (5 bases). From germline, CDR1 is LGHNA and CDR2 YNFKEQ. The germline V and J ends were trimmed by 6 bases and 3 bases, with 14 bases remaining between them. CDR3 length: 14 residues. The CDR3 region has the DNA TGTGCCAGCAGTCGGGACGCCGGGGACTATGGCTACACCTTC. It translates to CASSRDAGDYGYTF.

This clonotype was recorded at least ten times. The chain has TRBV10-2 and TRBJ1-2, with D possibly being TRBD1 (6 bases). CDR3 length: 14 residues. The ends were cut back, 5 bases at V and 0 bases at J, with 10 bases in the middle. The V gene's germline CDR1 is WSHSY and CDR2 SAAADI. This CDR3 reads CASSWDKTNYGYTF. CDR3 in DNA: TGCGCCAGCAGTTGGGACAAAACTAACTATGGCTACACCTTC.

This clonotype was recorded a few times. This is likely an artifact of a read error, given a far larger clone one base away. The chain has TRBV7-2 and TRBJ1-1; D gene uncertain. CDR3 length: 13 residues. Germline loops: CDR1 SGHTA, CDR2 FQGNSA. The ends were cut back, 1 base at V and 4 bases at J, with 7 bases in the middle. CDR3 DNA: TGTGCCAGCAGCTTAGGGAAGGGCACTGAAGCTTTCTTT. The encoded protein is CASSLGKGTEAFF.

About this clonotype itself: Possible read error: a much larger clone is one base away. The rearrangement links TRBV28 to TRBJ2-5; D is ambiguous. There are 14 residues in the CDR3. V dropped 4 bases and J dropped 9 bases, with 18 bases sitting between them. Germline V lookup: CDR1 MDHEN, CDR2 SYDVKM. The CDR3 region has the DNA TGTGCCAGCAGTTCTGTTGCCTGGGGTGAGGCCCAGTACTTC. This encodes CASSSVAWGEAQYF. The full variable domain, its missing parts supplied by reference TRBV28 and TRBJ2-5, is DVKVTQSSRYLVKRTGEKVFLECVQDMDHENMFWYRQDPGLGLRLIYFSYDVKMKEKGDIPEGYSVSREKKERFSLILESASTNQTSMYLCASSSVAWGEAQYFGPGTRLLVL.

This clonotype was found many times. This chain links TRBV2 with TRBJ1-2; 7 bases are a match to TRBD1. This CDR3 comprises 15 residues. The ends lost 4 bases at V and 8 bases at J; junction bases unmatched: 13. Per the germline V gene, CDR1 is SNHLY and CDR2 is FYNNEI. The CDR3 bases are TGTGCCAGCAGTGGGGGGACAGTGGGGTTTTGGGGCTACACCTTC. Protein sequence: CASSGGTVGFWGYTF.

This clonotype came up a few times. Germline and junction disagree at one end, which may indicate a read error. This chain links TRBV11-2 with TRBJ2-3, with 8 bases that match TRBD2. Looked up from germline, CDR1 is SGHAT and CDR2 is FQNNGV. The CDR3 runs 14 residues. Here the CDR3 reads CTSSFSGGTDTQYF. DNA of the CDR3: TGTACCAGCAGCTTTAGCGGGGGCACAGATACGCAGTATTTT.

The chain combines TRBV27 with TRBJ2-3, with TRBD2 as a possible D gene (7 bases). The V end was cut by 8 bases, the J end by 3 bases, with 12 bases between. CDR3 length equals 13 residues. Germline CDR1 MNHEY, CDR2 SMNVEV (reference sequence). In DNA form, the CDR3 reads TGTGCCAGCGGGGGGGCGGGTACAGATACGCAGTATTTT. It is translated as CASGGAGTDTQYF.

This clonotype was detected many times. The chain joins TRBV6-1 to TRBJ2-3; D is perhaps TRBD1 (6 bases). The germline CDR1 and CDR2 sequences are MNHNS and SASEGT. This CDR3 has 14 amino acids. With 6 bases removed from V and 2 bases from J, the gap between germline ends came to 12 bases. The CDR3 DNA is TGTGCCAGCAGCCCGGGACACCTCACAGATACGCAGTATTTT. Its translation is CASSPGHLTDTQYF.

This clonotype showed up just a few times. The chain uses TRBV12-3 or TRBV12-4 and TRBJ2-2; D call uncertain. This CDR3 contains 15 residues. V lost 9 bases and J 0 bases, leaving 14 bases between the germline ends. The CDR3 loop is CASSPGPTNTGELFF. The CDR3 DNA follows: TGTGCCAGTTCGCCCGGGCCTACGAACACCGGGGAGCTGTTTTTT.

This clonotype was picked up a small number of times. The chain carries TRBV12-5 and TRBJ2-1, with 9 nucleotides matching TRBD1. Per germline, CDR1 LGHNT and CDR2 FRNRAP. Trimming at V came to 5 bases and at J to 7 bases, leaving 12 bases not matched to a gene. CDR3 length: 16 amino acids. The CDR3 loop is CASGNSRDRAKNEQFF. As DNA, the CDR3 is TGTGCTAGTGGTAACTCTCGGGACAGGGCAAAAAATGAGCAGTTCTTC.

In this sample, this clonotype turned up a few times. The chain links TRBV12-3 or TRBV12-4 to TRBJ2-5, with D possibly matching TRBD2 (5 bases). This CDR3 region has 13 residues. V was shortened by 5 bases and J by 2 bases, with 9 bases between the two germline ends. CDR3 sequence reads: CASSPDFQETQYF. The CDR3 coding sequence is TGTGCCAGCAGTCCGGACTTTCAAGAGACCCAGTACTTC.

This clonotype was recorded at least ten times. The genes are TRBV7-8 and TRBJ1-1; a weak D match, TRBD1 (5 bases). Germline V gene data show CDR1 as SGHVS and CDR2 as FQNEAQ. This CDR3 region has 16 residues. The ends were cut back, 5 bases at V and 4 bases at J, with 20 bases in the middle. CDR3 sequence: CASSPSPTHGGTEAFF. Written as DNA, the CDR3 is TGTGCCAGCAGCCCCTCCCCCACACACGGGGGCACTGAAGCTTTCTTT.